Below, 11 T cell receptor beta chains from the same sample are listed, as sequenced in a study of blood T cell repertoires in COVID-19. The method was immunoSEQ multiplex PCR; TCRdb's version includes in-frame clones alone and lacks a portion of them. The sample lists roughly 250,000 clones, more than 70% occurring once. The specimen sequenced was PBMCs or T cells enriched from blood (not recorded which). The receptors were gathered from a woman in her forties or fifties who had recovered from COVID-19.

The DNA for the CDR3 is TGTGCCAGCAGCTTAGCTCAGGGGTTCGGTGGGCCCGGCTACACCTTC. Translation gives CASSLAQGFGGPGYTF. V is TRBV7-2 and J is TRBJ1-2; a possible D gene is TRBD1 (6 bases). CDR1 is SGHTA, CDR2 FQGNSA, per germline. This CDR3 has 16 amino acids. V gave up 0 bases and J gave up 8 bases, with 19 bases separating them.

The V and J genes are TRBV7-8 and TRBJ1-5; no firm D call. CDR3 length: 15 residues. Looked up from germline, CDR1 is SGHVS and CDR2 is FQNEAQ. V was trimmed by 5 bases and J by 0 bases, leaving 11 bases between them. The CDR3 DNA sequence: TGTGCCAGCAGCATGATCACTGTTAGCAATCAGCCCCAGCATTTT. This sequence encodes CASSMITVSNQPQHF.

V is TRBV5-6 and J is TRBJ2-1; D possibly corresponds to TRBD1 (5 bases). V dropped 4 bases and J dropped 0 bases, with 8 bases sitting between them. Per the germline V gene, CDR1 is SGHDT and CDR2 is YYEEEE. The CDR3 length is 14 residues. CDR3 amino acids: CASSMTDSYNEQFF. The CDR3 coding sequence is TGTGCCAGCAGCATGACAGACTCCTACAATGAGCAGTTCTTC. The full variable domain, its missing parts supplied by reference TRBV5-6 and TRBJ2-1, is DAGVTQSPTHLIKTRGQQVTLRCSPKSGHDTVSWYQQALGQGPQFIFQYYEEEERQRGNFPDRFSGHQFPNYSSELNVNALLLGDSALYLCASSMTDSYNEQFFGPGTRLTVL.

V usage is TRBV25-1 and J usage is TRBJ2-7; the D gene is possibly TRBD1 (5 bases). Per germline, CDR1 MGHDK and CDR2 SYGVNS. Deletions cut 5 bases from V and 5 bases from J, with 7 bases between. This CDR3 contains 11 residues. CDR3 bases: TGTGCCAGCAGTTCCAGGGACGAGCAGTACTTC. This sequence encodes CASSSRDEQYF.

This clone was found once. The chain combines TRBV11-2 with TRBJ2-7; TRBD1 matches at 9 bases. The V and J ends lost 5 bases and 3 bases, in that order; junction bases with no gene match: 11. The CDR3 runs to 16 residues. Germline loops: CDR1 SGHAT, CDR2 FQNNGV. CDR3 bases: TGTGCCAGCAGCGCAGTACCGGGACAGGGTCTCTACGAGCAGTACTTC. It specifies CASSAVPGQGLYEQYF.

The chain uses TRBV7-9 and TRBJ2-5, with 7 nucleotides matching TRBD2. V was pared by 7 bases and J by 0 bases, with 8 bases of the junction left unmatched. The CDR3 has 15 amino acids. CDR1 and CDR2 from the germline V gene are SEHNR and FQNEAQ (reference sequence). CDR3 nucleotides: TGTGCCAGCACCTCCGGCCTAGCGGACCAAGAGACCCAGTACTTC. This codes for CASTSGLADQETQYF.

The CDR3 DNA reads TGTGCCAGCGGGCAGGGCTTTTCTGGAAACACCATATATTTT. This translates into CASGQGFSGNTIYF. The rearrangement joins TRBV2 to TRBJ1-3; D is perhaps TRBD1 (5 bases). The CDR3 has 14 amino acids. The V end was cut by 8 bases, the J end by 1 base, with 12 bases between. Germline CDR1 SNHLY, CDR2 FYNNEI.

This clone appeared a few times. This chain joins TRBV4-3 and TRBJ1-5, with 9 bases aligning to TRBD1. The trim removed 0 bases at V and 8 bases at J, leaving 5 bases unmatched. The CDR3 runs 15 residues. Germline V gives CDR1 LGHNA, CDR2 YSLEER. CDR3 DNA: TGCGCCAGCAGCCAAGATGGGGACAGGGCTGAGCCCCAGCATTTT. Translated, it gives CASSQDGDRAEPQHF.

The chain links TRBV5-8 to TRBJ1-2; a possible D gene is TRBD1 (5 bases). Trimming stripped 4 bases from V and 8 bases from J, with 12 bases between. This CDR3 region has 12 residues. Per germline, CDR1 SGHTS and CDR2 YDEGEE. CDR3 in DNA: TGTGCCAGCAGCATTTACAGGAGCGGCTACACCTTC. Translation: CASSIYRSGYTF.

This chain connects TRBV2 to TRBJ1-5; the D gene is possibly TRBD1 (5 bases). CDR3 length: 16 residues. Germline V gene data show CDR1 as SNHLY and CDR2 as FYNNEI. Trimming pared 8 bases from V and 6 bases from J, leaving 23 bases between. CDR3 in DNA: TGTGCCAGCGTCGGAGGGGCGGGGACTGTTGGTCAGCCCCAGCATTTT. Its translation is CASVGGAGTVGQPQHF.

The rearrangement joins TRBV19 to TRBJ1-4, with 8 nucleotides matching TRBD1. Germline V lookup: CDR1 LNHDA, CDR2 SQIVND (reference sequence). The J segment lost 0 bases and the V segment lost 5 bases, leaving 14 bases of the junction unmatched. This CDR3 spans 19 amino acids. The CDR3 DNA reads TGTGCCAGTAGTCCCGACAGGGGTTCCCTCATATCAACTAATGAAAAACTGTTTTTT. Protein sequence: CASSPDRGSLISTNEKLFF.